A single sample gave rise to the 27 T cell receptor beta chains below, sequenced in a study of T cells in Graves' hyperthyroidism and ophthalmopathy. RNA transcripts provided the source from which TCR beta CDR3 regions were amplified. The HTBI set primed first-round TCR CDR3 RT-PCR. MiXCR was run by TCRdb on the multiplex PCR reads, yielding one entry per CDR3 protein. The sample shows some 400,000 distinct CDR3 sequences, over 15% of them seen only once. The specimen was blood. All receptors come from a woman younger than 35 with Graves' hyperthyroidism.

The sample holds many counts of this clonotype. This chain joins TRBV7-9 and TRBJ1-2; D not resolved. This CDR3 contains 11 residues. The germline gives CDR1 SEHNR, CDR2 FQNEAQ (reference sequence). V lost 5 bases, J lost 7 bases, and 8 bases lay in between. CDR3 amino acids: CASSLGFGYTF. The CDR3 DNA reads as TGTGCCAGCAGCCTTGGTTTTGGCTACACCTTC.

Ten or more counts support this clonotype. V and J are TRBV20-1 and TRBJ2-7, with a tentative D call TRBD1 (6 bases). The germline gives CDR1 DFQATT, CDR2 SNEGSKA (reference sequence). The CDR3 runs to 15 residues. The V end was cut by 3 bases, the J end by 1 base, with 16 bases between. The CDR3 DNA is TGCAGTGCTAGGAATTTCCAGGGGTTGTCCTACGAGCAGTACTTC. Translation gives CSARNFQGLSYEQYF.

The rearrangement joins TRBV12-5 to TRBJ2-7; 7 positions agree with TRBD2. The CDR3 runs 16 residues. Germline V gene data show CDR1 as LGHNT and CDR2 as FRNRAP. Trimming took 7 bases from V and 6 from J; bases not matched to a gene: 18. This CDR3 is CASDNPSVGEGVEQYF. The DNA of the CDR3 is TGTGCTAGTGATAACCCTTCGGTAGGGGAGGGTGTCGAGCAGTACTTC.

The chain combines TRBV5-4 with TRBJ2-5; 7 bases agree with TRBD2. The CDR3 contains 16 residues. CDR1 is SGHNT, CDR2 YYREEE, per germline (reference sequence). Unmatched junction bases numbered 12, after V lost 4 bases and J lost 3 bases. This chain's CDR3 is CASSPRARAGEETQYF. The CDR3, as DNA: TGTGCCAGCAGCCCTCGAGCCCGGGCGGGGGAAGAGACCCAGTACTTC.

On this clonotype: Since a much larger clone is just one base distant, this may be a read error. V and J are TRBV6-2 or TRBV6-3 and TRBJ2-7; D gene ambiguous. The CDR3 loop spans 15 amino acids. The germline V gene encodes CDR1 MNHEY and CDR2 SVGEGT. CDR3 sequence reads: CASSLNLRNPYEEYF. CDR3 in DNA: TGTGCCAGCAGTTTAAATCTCAGGAATCCCTACGAGGAGTACTTC.

This clonotype was observed many times. This rearrangement joins TRBV25-1 to TRBJ1-5; D gene uncertain. The germline V and J ends were trimmed by 7 bases and 4 bases, with 17 bases remaining between them. The CDR3 extends over 15 amino acids. Germline-derived CDR1 and CDR2 are MGHDK and SYGVNS. CDR3 nucleotides: TGTGCCAGCACCCCGAGGTGGCAGACAAATCAGCCCCAGCATTTT. It yields the protein CASTPRWQTNQPQHF. Drawing the rest from reference TRBV25-1 and TRBJ1-5, the complete variable domain is EADIYQTPRYLVIGTGKKITLECSQTMGHDKMYWYQQDPGMELHLIHYSYGVNSTEKGDLSSESTVSRIRTEHFPLTLESARPSHTSQYLCASTPRWQTNQPQHFGDGTRLSIL.

The CDR3 nucleotides read TGTGCCACCAGCAGAGGGGGACTAGCGGGCTCGGGGACCCAGTACTTC. Translated, it gives CATSRGGLAGSGTQYF. The V gene is TRBV15, the J gene TRBJ2-5; 12 nucleotides line up with TRBD2. Germline assignment: CDR1 LNHNV and CDR2 YYDKDF (reference sequence). J gave up 7 bases and V 1 base, and 7 bases lay outside the gene matches. This CDR3 has 16 residues.

This clonotype has at least ten counts. V usage is TRBV2 and J usage is TRBJ2-1; D is ambiguous. V shed 1 base and J shed 4 bases, with 2 bases lying between them. This CDR3 is built from 12 residues. CDR1 is SNHLY and CDR2 is FYNNEI in the germline V gene. The CDR3 coding sequence is TGTGCCAGCAGTGAAGGTTACAATGAGCAGTTCTTC. Protein sequence: CASSEGYNEQFF.

The chain carries TRBV29-1 and TRBJ1-1; no firm D call. The CDR3 runs to 15 residues. Germline V gives CDR1 SQVTM, CDR2 ANQGSEA. The CDR3: CGGRTLDGGNTEAFF. CDR3 DNA sequence: TGCGGCGGGAGGACCCTAGATGGAGGGAACACTGAAGCTTTCTTT.

This clonotype was counted at least ten times. This chain links TRBV27 with TRBJ1-1; D possibly corresponds to TRBD1 (6 bases). Trimming removed 2 bases from V and 3 bases from J, with 10 bases in between. CDR3 length: 14 residues. Germline V lookup: CDR1 MNHEY, CDR2 SMNVEV (reference sequence). CDR3 coding DNA: TGTGCCAGCAGTTTAGACAGGCCATACACTGAAGCTTTCTTT. This translates into CASSLDRPYTEAFF.

This clonotype was recorded at least ten times. This chain links TRBV6-1 with TRBJ1-1, with D unclear. This CDR3 spans 11 amino acids. The V gene lost 6 bases and the J gene lost 7 bases, with 9 bases spanning the gap. CDR1 MNHNS and CDR2 SASEGT come from the germline V gene. The CDR3 coding sequence is TGTGCCAGCAGCATGAGTGATGAAGCTTTCTTT. This sequence encodes CASSMSDEAFF.

This clonotype showed up just a few times. The J gene is TRBJ1-6, the V gene TRBV7-8; 8 bases align to TRBD1. This CDR3 is 16 amino acids long. V shed 7 bases, J shed 8 bases, and the junction held 13 bases outside the gene matches. Germline V lookup: CDR1 SGHVS, CDR2 FQNEAQ. DNA of the CDR3: TGTGCCAGCATCTCAGGCGCAGGGGGCCGGGATTCACCCCTCCACTTT. Its protein is CASISGAGGRDSPLHF.

This clonotype was seen a few times. The chain combines TRBV14 with TRBJ2-2; 14 bases map to TRBD2. The germline V gene has CDR1 SGHDN and CDR2 FVKESK. The CDR3 sequence is 16 residues long. V was pared by 4 bases and J by 4 bases, with 2 bases of the junction left unmatched. The CDR3 here is CASSRGLAGATGELFF. CDR3 nucleotide sequence: TGTGCCAGCAGCCGGGGACTAGCGGGGGCCACCGGGGAGCTGTTTTTT.

At least ten counts were recorded for this clonotype. The chain uses TRBV12-3 or TRBV12-4 and TRBJ1-2; D remains unclear. The length of the CDR3 is 12 residues. V lost 3 bases, J lost 8 bases, and 10 bases lay in between. The CDR3, as DNA: TGTGCCAGCAGTTTTCGACGGCAAGGCTACACCTTC. It translates to CASSFRRQGYTF.

This clonotype was detected a few times. The chain combines TRBV12-3 or TRBV12-4 with TRBJ2-7, with 7 positions matching TRBD2. The CDR3 contains 14 residues. Losses at the gene ends were 6 bases for V and 3 bases for J; bases not matched to a gene: 8. In nucleotides, the CDR3 is TGTGCCAGCAGCTCTCTAGCGGTAAACTACGAGCAGTACTTC. Its protein product is CASSSLAVNYEQYF.

CDR3 in DNA: TGTGCCAGCAGTCTTTCGACTAGCGGGGGGGCTGGGACCCAGTACTTC. It translates to CASSLSTSGGAGTQYF. The V gene is TRBV27, the J gene TRBJ2-5, with 14 bases lining up with TRBD2. J lost 7 bases, V lost 5 bases, and 9 bases had no gene match. The germline gives CDR1 MNHEY, CDR2 SMNVEV (reference sequence). The CDR3 has 16 amino acids.

The table lists this clonotype with many counts. V is TRBV6-5 and J is TRBJ2-2; D is ambiguous. CDR3 length: 14 residues. Germline CDR1 is MNHEY and CDR2 is SVGAGI. Trimming pared 4 bases from V and 5 bases from J, leaving 11 bases between. The CDR3 here is CASSSRPRTGELFF. DNA for the CDR3: TGTGCCAGCAGTTCAAGGCCGAGGACCGGGGAGCTGTTTTTT.

This clonotype was detected many times. CDR3 nucleotide sequence: TGTGCCAGCAGTGTCCAGGGGAACACCGGGGAGCTGTTTTTT. Translated, it gives CASSVQGNTGELFF. The chain joins TRBV2 to TRBJ2-2; D possibly corresponds to TRBD1 (5 bases). This CDR3 is built from 14 residues. CDR1 is SNHLY, CDR2 FYNNEI, per germline. Deletions cut 4 bases from V and 1 base from J, with 7 bases between.

This clonotype was picked up many times. The chain links TRBV11-2 to TRBJ2-5; D call uncertain. The germline CDR1 and CDR2 sequences are SGHAT and FQNNGV. This CDR3 comprises 14 residues. Deletions cut 1 base from V and 1 base from J, with 7 bases between. The DNA of the CDR3 is TGTGCCAGCAGCTTAGGCCGGGTCCAAGAGACCCAGTACTTC. It specifies CASSLGRVQETQYF. Full variable domain (remainder filled in from reference TRBV11-2 and TRBJ2-5): EAGVAQSPRYKIIEKRQSVAFWCNPISGHATLYWYQQILGQGPKLLIQFQNNGVVDDSQLPKDRFSAERLKGVDSTLKIQPAKLEDSAVYLCASSLGRVQETQYFGPGTRLLVL.

This clonotype was counted many times. V usage is TRBV7-9 and J usage is TRBJ2-6; D ambiguous. The CDR3 runs to 15 residues. Trimming shortened V by 7 bases and J by 1 base, and 11 bases separated the two germline ends. In germline, CDR1 is SEHNR, CDR2 FQNEAQ (reference sequence). CDR3: CASTQSASGANVLTF. CDR3 nucleotides: TGTGCCAGCACCCAAAGCGCTTCTGGGGCCAACGTCCTGACTTTC. The full variable domain, in which reference TRBV7-9 and TRBJ2-6 provide the parts outside the CDR3, is DTGVSQNPRHKITKRGQNVTFRCDPISEHNRLYWYRQTLGQGPEFLTYFQNEAQLEKSRLLSDRFSAERPKGSFSTLEIQRTEQGDSAMYLCASTQSASGANVLTFGAGSRLTVL.

The chain has TRBV30 and TRBJ1-2; 12 nucleotides match TRBD1. Looked up from germline, CDR1 is GTSNPN and CDR2 is SVGIG (reference sequence). Germline trimming cut 2 bases from V and 4 bases from J; bases unmatched to any gene: 5. This CDR3 is 15 amino acids long. The CDR3 is CAWSWGQGATYGYTF. CDR3 nucleotide sequence: TGTGCCTGGAGTTGGGGACAGGGGGCGACCTATGGCTACACCTTC.

This chain uses TRBV5-1 with TRBJ2-2, with TRBD2 as a possible D gene (6 bases). Germline CDR1 and CDR2: SGHRS and YFSETQ. The CDR3 extends over 16 amino acids. V gave up 2 bases and J gave up 3 bases, with 14 bases separating them. The CDR3 nucleotides are TGCGCCAGCAGCTTCTTCCCCGGGGGAGACACCGGGGAGCTGTTTTTT. Its translation is CASSFFPGGDTGELFF.

This clonotype was seen at least ten times. The gene calls are TRBV7-8 and TRBJ1-5; D perhaps matches TRBD1 (5 bases). The CDR3 has 17 amino acids. The V end lost 1 base, the J end lost 4 bases, and 17 bases lay between the germline ends. Germline V gene sequence: CDR1 SGHVS, CDR2 FQNEAQ. CDR3 region: CASSLEGVGPSNQPQHF. CDR3 bases: TGTGCCAGCAGCTTAGAAGGTGTGGGACCCAGTAATCAGCCCCAGCATTTT.

This clonotype occurred many times. This chain uses TRBV11-2 with TRBJ1-1; 7 nucleotides line up with TRBD1. This CDR3 comprises 16 residues. V was pared by 4 bases and J by 4 bases, with 12 bases of the junction left unmatched. Germline values: CDR1 SGHAT, CDR2 FQNNGV. CDR3 sequence (DNA): TGTGCCAGCAGCTCCCAGGGACAGCGGTGGGGCACTGAAGCTTTCTTT. Translating it yields CASSSQGQRWGTEAFF. Drawing the rest from reference TRBV11-2 and TRBJ1-1, the complete variable domain is EAGVAQSPRYKIIEKRQSVAFWCNPISGHATLYWYQQILGQGPKLLIQFQNNGVVDDSQLPKDRFSAERLKGVDSTLKIQPAKLEDSAVYLCASSSQGQRWGTEAFFGQGTRLTVV.

This clonotype occurred many times. The chain recombines TRBV9 with TRBJ1-2; D call uncertain. The CDR3 sequence is 16 residues long. Trimming cost V 4 bases and J 0 bases, with 16 bases left between them. The germline CDR1 and CDR2 sequences are SGDLS and YYNGEE. The CDR3 region is CASSLPEPATNYGYTF. In nucleotides, the CDR3 is TGTGCCAGCAGCCTCCCTGAGCCCGCGACTAACTATGGCTACACCTTC.

This clonotype was seen at least ten times. The CDR3 loop reads CASSSLRGAARGYTF. In nucleotides, the CDR3 is TGTGCCAGCAGCTCTCTAAGGGGGGCCGCTCGGGGCTACACCTTC. The genes are TRBV11-2 and TRBJ1-2, with D perhaps TRBD1 (6 bases). CDR3 length: 15 residues. V shed 4 bases and J shed 8 bases, with 20 bases lying between them. Looked up from germline, CDR1 is SGHAT and CDR2 is FQNNGV. Drawing the rest from reference TRBV11-2 and TRBJ1-2, the complete variable domain is EAGVAQSPRYKIIEKRQSVAFWCNPISGHATLYWYQQILGQGPKLLIQFQNNGVVDDSQLPKDRFSAERLKGVDSTLKIQPAKLEDSAVYLCASSSLRGAARGYTFGSGTRLTVV.

This clonotype was recorded at least ten times. This sequence joins TRBV18 and TRBJ1-1, with D unclear. Germline loops: CDR1 KGHSH, CDR2 LQKENI. CDR3 size: 12 residues. V was shortened by 0 bases and J by 7 bases, with 6 bases between the two germline ends. CDR3 nucleotides: TGTGCCAGCTCACCACCCGACGGTGAAGCTTTCTTT. Protein: CASSPPDGEAFF. Variable domain in full (rest from reference TRBV18 and TRBJ1-1): NAGVMQNPRHLVRRRGQEARLRCSPMKGHSHVYWYRQLPEEGLKFMVYLQKENIIDESGMPKERFSAEFPKEGPSILRIQQVVRGDSAAYFCASSPPDGEAFFGQGTRLTVV.